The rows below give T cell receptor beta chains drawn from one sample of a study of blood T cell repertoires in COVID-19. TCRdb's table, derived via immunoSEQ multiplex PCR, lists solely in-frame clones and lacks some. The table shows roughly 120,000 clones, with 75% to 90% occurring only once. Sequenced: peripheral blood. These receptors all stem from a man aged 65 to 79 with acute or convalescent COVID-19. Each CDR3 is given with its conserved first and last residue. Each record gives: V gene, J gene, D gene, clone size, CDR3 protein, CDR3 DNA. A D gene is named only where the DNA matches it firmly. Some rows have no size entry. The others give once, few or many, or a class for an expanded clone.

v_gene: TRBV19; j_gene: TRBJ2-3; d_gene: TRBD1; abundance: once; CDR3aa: CASRPTGGTDTQYF; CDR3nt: TGTGCCAGTAGACCGACAGGGGGCACGGATACGCAGTATTTT
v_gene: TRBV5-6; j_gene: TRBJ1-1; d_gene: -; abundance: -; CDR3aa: CASSLAGSTEAFF; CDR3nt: TGTGCCAGCAGCTTGGCGGGGAGCACTGAAGCTTTCTTT
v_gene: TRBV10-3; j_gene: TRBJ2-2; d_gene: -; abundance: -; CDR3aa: CAISTGSGELFF; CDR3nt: TGTGCCATCAGTACGGGATCTGGGGAGCTGTTTTTT
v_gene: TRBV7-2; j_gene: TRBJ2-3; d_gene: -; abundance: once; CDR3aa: CASSLKRDTQYF; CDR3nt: TGTGCCAGCAGCTTAAAGCGGGATACGCAGTATTTT
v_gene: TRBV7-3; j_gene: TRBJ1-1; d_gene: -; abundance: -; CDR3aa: CASSMGSGVTEAFF; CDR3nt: TGTGCCAGCAGCATGGGAAGCGGGGTAACTGAAGCTTTCTTT
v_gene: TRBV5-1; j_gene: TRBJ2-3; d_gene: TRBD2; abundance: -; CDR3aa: CASSPPGGSDTQYF; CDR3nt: TGCGCCAGCTCGCCGCCCGGGGGGTCAGATACGCAGTATTTT
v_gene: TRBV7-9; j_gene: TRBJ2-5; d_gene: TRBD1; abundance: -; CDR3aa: CASRRDPGQGQETQYF; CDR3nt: TGTGCCAGCAGACGCGATCCGGGACAGGGCCAAGAGACCCAGTACTTC
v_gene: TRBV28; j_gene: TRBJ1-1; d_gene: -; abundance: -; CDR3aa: CASRTPLAGAEAFF; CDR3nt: TGTGCCAGCAGAACCCCTTTAGCCGGCGCTGAAGCTTTCTTT
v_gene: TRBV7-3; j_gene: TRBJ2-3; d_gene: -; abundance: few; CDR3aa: CASSFQGPDTQYF; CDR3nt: TGTGCCAGCAGCTTTCAGGGTCCAGATACGCAGTATTTT
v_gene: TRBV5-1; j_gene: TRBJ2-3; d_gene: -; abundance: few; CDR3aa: CASSTGQNLDTQYF; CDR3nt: TGCGCCAGCAGCACCGGACAGAACCTAGATACGCAGTATTTT
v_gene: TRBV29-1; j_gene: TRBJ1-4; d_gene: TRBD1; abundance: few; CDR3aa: CSVGQGTRPNEKLFF; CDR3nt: TGCAGCGTTGGACAGGGGACACGTCCTAATGAAAAACTGTTTTTT
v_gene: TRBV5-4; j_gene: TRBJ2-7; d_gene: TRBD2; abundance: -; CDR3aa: CASSLTSAYEQYF; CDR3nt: TGTGCCAGCAGTTTGACTAGCGCCTACGAGCAGTACTTC
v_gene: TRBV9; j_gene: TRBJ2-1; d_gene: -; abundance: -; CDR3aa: CASSVYAGSYNEQFF; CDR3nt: TGTGCCAGCAGCGTTTATGCCGGTTCCTACAATGAGCAGTTCTTC
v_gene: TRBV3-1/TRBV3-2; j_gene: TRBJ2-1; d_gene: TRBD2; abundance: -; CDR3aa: CASTNRRGGNNEQFF; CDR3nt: TGTGCCAGCACCAACCGGAGGGGAGGGAACAATGAGCAGTTCTTC
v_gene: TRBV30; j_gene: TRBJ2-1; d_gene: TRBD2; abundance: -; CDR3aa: CAWSVRDSGGVTYNEQFF; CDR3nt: TGTGCCTGGAGTGTACGGGATAGCGGGGGGGTGACCTACAATGAGCAGTTCTTC
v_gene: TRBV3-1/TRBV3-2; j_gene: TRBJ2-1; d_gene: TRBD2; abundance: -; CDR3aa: CASSLRLAGGNEQFF; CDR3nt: TGTGCCAGCAGCCTTCGACTAGCGGGAGGGAATGAGCAGTTCTTC
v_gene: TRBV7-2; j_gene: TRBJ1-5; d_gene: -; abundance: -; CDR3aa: CASSLTGDTQYSNQPQHF; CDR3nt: TGTGCCAGCAGCTTAACGGGTGATACCCAATATAGCAATCAGCCCCAGCATTTT
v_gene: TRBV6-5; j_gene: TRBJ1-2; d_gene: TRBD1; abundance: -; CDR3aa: CASRGQGGRGYTF; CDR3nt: TGTGCCAGCAGGGGACAGGGGGGAAGGGGCTACACCTTC
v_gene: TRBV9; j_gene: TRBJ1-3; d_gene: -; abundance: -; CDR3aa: CASSGYQGTGNTIYF; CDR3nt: TGTGCCAGCAGCGGGTACCAGGGGACTGGAAACACCATATATTTT
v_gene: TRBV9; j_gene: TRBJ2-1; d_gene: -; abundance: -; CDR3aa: CASSVGVARDNEQFF; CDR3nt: TGTGCCAGCAGCGTAGGGGTCGCGCGGGACAATGAGCAGTTCTTC
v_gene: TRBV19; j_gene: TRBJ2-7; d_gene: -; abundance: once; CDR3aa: CASSKQASYEQYF; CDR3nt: TGTGCCAGTAGTAAACAGGCCTCCTACGAGCAGTACTTC
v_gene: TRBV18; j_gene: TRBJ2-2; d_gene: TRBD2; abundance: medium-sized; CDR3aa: CASSPGGGMNTGELFF; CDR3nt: TGTGCCAGCTCACCCGGCGGGGGGATGAACACCGGGGAGCTGTTTTTT
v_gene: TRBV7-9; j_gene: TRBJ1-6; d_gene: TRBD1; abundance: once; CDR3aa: CASSSTGTGDSPLHF; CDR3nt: TGTGCCAGCAGCTCTACCGGGACAGGGGATTCACCCCTCCACTTT
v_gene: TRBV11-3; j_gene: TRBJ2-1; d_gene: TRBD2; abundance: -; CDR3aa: CASSARTSGKVNEQFF; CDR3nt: TGTGCCAGCAGCGCCCGGACTAGCGGGAAGGTAAATGAGCAGTTCTTC
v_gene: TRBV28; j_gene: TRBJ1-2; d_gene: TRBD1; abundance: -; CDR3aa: CASRRFGTGASNYGYTF; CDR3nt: TGTGCCAGCAGACGCTTCGGGACAGGGGCCTCTAACTATGGCTACACCTTC
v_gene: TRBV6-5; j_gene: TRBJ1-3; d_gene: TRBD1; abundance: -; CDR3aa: CASSRQGSGNTIYF; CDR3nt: TGTGCCAGCAGTAGACAGGGATCTGGAAACACCATATATTTT
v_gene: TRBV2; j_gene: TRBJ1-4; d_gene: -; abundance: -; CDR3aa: CASKENSQTTNEKLFF; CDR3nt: TGTGCCAGCAAGGAAAACTCACAGACAACTAATGAAAAACTGTTTTTT
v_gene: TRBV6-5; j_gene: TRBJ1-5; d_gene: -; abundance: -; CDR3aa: CASSSLRDFSNQPQHF; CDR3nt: TGTGCCAGCAGTTCCCTCCGGGACTTCAGCAATCAGCCCCAGCATTTT
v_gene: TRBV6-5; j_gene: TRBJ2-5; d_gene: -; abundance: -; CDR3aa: CASSPLRREETQYF; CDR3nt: TGTGCCAGCAGCCCCCTAAGGAGGGAAGAGACCCAGTACTTC